This T cell receptor (beta chain) comes out of a study of T cells in localized non-small cell lung cancer. CDR3 length: 17 residues. J lost 4 bases, V lost 0 bases, and 7 bases had no gene match. CDR1 and CDR2 (germline): SGHDN, FVKESK. Study findings and constraints: Appearances in adjacent lung were noted for a median 57 of the top 100 tumor clones. Compared with tumor, uninvolved adjacent lung displayed greater T cell clonality, ranking highest overall.

This clone appeared a few times. Its antigen is unidentified. Generated by immunoSEQ multiplex PCR, the TCRdb table keeps only in-frame clones and is missing some. The data show approximately 43,000 clones, 85% to 90% seen once. The chain recombines TRBV14 with TRBJ2-5; TRBD2 matches at 11 bases. The receptor's source is a female donor over 55 with stage I squamous cell lung carcinoma. This sample comprised peripheral blood, obtained before any cancer treatment. CDR3 nucleotide sequence: TGTGCCAGCAGCCAAGAGGGTAGCGGGAGGGCCAGAGAGACCCAGTACTTC. Protein product: CASSQEGSGRARETQYF.